This is a list of T cell receptor beta chains from one sample in a study of blood T cell repertoires in COVID-19. Only in-frame clones appear in the TCRdb table, and some are missing; sequencing was by immunoSEQ multiplex PCR. This table holds 200,000 or so clones, 70% to 90% found once. What was sequenced was PBMCs or T cells enriched from blood (not recorded which). These receptors were obtained from a middle-aged woman with acute COVID-19. Each CDR3 is given with its conserved first and last residue. The D gene is left open where the match is weak. Size values are once, few and many counts, or a class for expanded clones, and some rows have none.

CDR3 length,clone size,D gene,V gene,J gene,CDR3 DNA,CDR3 protein
12,-,-,TRBV30,TRBJ2-5,TGTGCCTGGAGTCTTTCCGCGGTTACCCAGTACTTC,CAWSLSAVTQYF
14,-,TRBD2,TRBV30,TRBJ2-1,TGTGCCTGGACGCTCGGACTAGCGCCGAATGAGCAGTTCTTC,CAWTLGLAPNEQFF
16,-,-,TRBV7-2,TRBJ2-5,TGTGCCAGCAGCCGTGGTGGCAGGGGTGAGAAAGAGACCCAGTACTTC,CASSRGGRGEKETQYF
17,-,-,TRBV7-2,TRBJ1-2,TGTGCCAGCAGCTTAAGTTCAGATAAAGGGGGAAACTATGGCTACACCTTC,CASSLSSDKGGNYGYTF
15,-,TRBD2,TRBV5-1,TRBJ2-2,TGCGCCACCAGAGATTTCGCGGGAGTTACCGGGGAGCTGTTTTTT,CATRDFAGVTGELFF
17,few,-,TRBV7-9,TRBJ2-7,TGTGCCAGCAGCGCGCAGGGGAAGGCGGGCGCGGACTACGAGCAGTACTTC,CASSAQGKAGADYEQYF
18,-,-,TRBV7-9,TRBJ2-1,TGTGCCAGCAGCTTAGAAAAGGGACTCCAACCTTCCTACAATGAGCAGTTCTTC,CASSLEKGLQPSYNEQFF
14,-,-,TRBV2,TRBJ1-2,TGTGCCAGCAGGCCCGCTTATGGGGGGGAAGGCTACACCTTC,CASRPAYGGEGYTF
13,-,TRBD1,TRBV28,TRBJ1-1,TGTGCCAGCGGGACAGGGGCGAACACTGAAGCTTTCTTT,CASGTGANTEAFF
15,-,-,TRBV28,TRBJ2-1,TGTGCCAGCAGTTTAGCCGGGGGACTGTACAATGAGCAGTTCTTC,CASSLAGGLYNEQFF
16,-,TRBD2,TRBV9,TRBJ2-1,TGTGCCAGCAGCGTAGGCCTAGCGGGAGGTGCAAATGAGCAGTTCTTC,CASSVGLAGGANEQFF
14,-,-,TRBV9,TRBJ2-1,TGTGCCAGCAGCTCTCTCGGACAGTACAATGAGCAGTTCTTC,CASSSLGQYNEQFF
15,-,TRBD2,TRBV11-2,TRBJ2-7,TGTGCCAGCAGCTCCATGGGACTAGCGGGAGTCGAGCAGTACTTC,CASSSMGLAGVEQYF
13,once,-,TRBV28,TRBJ1-3,TGTGCCAGCAGGCCAGGGTCTGGAAACACCATATATTTT,CASRPGSGNTIYF
15,-,TRBD2,TRBV6-5,TRBJ2-5,TGTGCCAGCAGTTTACTAGCGGGAGTAGAAGAGACCCAGTACTTC,CASSLLAGVEETQYF
16,-,TRBD2,TRBV11-2,TRBJ2-3,TGTGCCAGCAGCTTAGGTCCTAGCGGGTCAACAGATACGCAGTATTTT,CASSLGPSGSTDTQYF
15,-,TRBD2,TRBV11-2,TRBJ2-5,TGTGCCAGCAGCTTAGAATTAGCGGGAGGGGAGACCCAGTACTTC,CASSLELAGGETQYF
15,once,TRBD1,TRBV28,TRBJ2-5,TGTGCCAGCAGTTTCTCGGGGACAGTACAAGAGACCCAGTACTTC,CASSFSGTVQETQYF
12,-,-,TRBV19,TRBJ1-2,TGTGCCAGTACCCAGGGCGCCTATGGCTACACCTTC,CASTQGAYGYTF
15,many,TRBD1,TRBV7-2,TRBJ1-5,TGTGCCAGCAGCACCACAGGGGCCGACTCGATGCCCCAGCATTTT,CASSTTGADSMPQHF
15,-,-,TRBV30,TRBJ2-5,TGTGCCTGGAATTTAGGACAGGCGGGGTACGAGACCCAGTACTTC,CAWNLGQAGYETQYF
16,-,TRBD2,TRBV4-2,TRBJ2-1,TGTGCCAGCAGCCGAGTAACCAGCGGGAGCTACAATGAGCAGTTCTTC,CASSRVTSGSYNEQFF
17,-,TRBD1,TRBV28,TRBJ1-1,TGTGCCAGCAGCCCTTGGGACCAACAGGGGCAGAACACTGAAGCTTTCTTT,CASSPWDQQGQNTEAFF
14,few,-,TRBV6-1,TRBJ2-2,TGTGCCAGCAGTGAAAGAGGTAACACCGGGGAGCTGTTTTTT,CASSERGNTGELFF
14,-,TRBD2,TRBV5-6,TRBJ2-7,TGTGCCAGCAGCCGTAGCGGGAGGGGGGGCGAGCAGTACTTC,CASSRSGRGGEQYF
17,-,-,TRBV1,TRBJ2-5,TGCACCAGCAGCCCCCCCCCTCTAGCGGGAGTTCACGAGACCCAGTACTTC,CTSSPPPLAGVHETQYF
13,-,-,TRBV29-1,TRBJ2-1,TGCAGCGTTGACGACAGCCACAACAATGAGCAGTTCTTC,CSVDDSHNNEQFF
14,-,-,TRBV19,TRBJ2-5,TGTGCCAGTTCCCCAAAGGAGTTCCAAGAGACCCAGTACTTC,CASSPKEFQETQYF
15,-,-,TRBV28,TRBJ1-6,TGTGCCAGCAGTCCCCGAGCAGGGGTTGATTCACCCCTCCACTTT,CASSPRAGVDSPLHF
16,-,TRBD2,TRBV7-9,TRBJ2-3,TGTGCCAGCAGCTCTGGACTAGCGGGAGTGTCAGATACGCAGTATTTT,CASSSGLAGVSDTQYF
19,-,TRBD2,TRBV28,TRBJ2-1,TGTGCCAGCAGCCCACCCGAGGGGAAACTAGCGGGAGAGGTGTATGAGCAGTTCTTC,CASSPPEGKLAGEVYEQFF
16,few,TRBD2,TRBV15,TRBJ2-1,TGTGCCACCAGCAGGGTAGTGGGAGGGCCTTTCCATGAGCAGTTCTTC,CATSRVVGGPFHEQFF
18,-,-,TRBV11-2,TRBJ1-6,TGTGCCAGCAGCTTAGCCCGATCTAGGAGCTCCTATAATTCACCCCTCCACTTT,CASSLARSRSSYNSPLHF
17,-,TRBD1,TRBV11-2,TRBJ1-1,TGTGCCAGCAGCTTGACAGGGGGAAGCCTAATGAACACTGAAGCTTTCTTT,CASSLTGGSLMNTEAFF
15,-,TRBD1,TRBV27,TRBJ2-3,TGTGCCAGCAGACTCCGGGACAGGGTCCCAGATACGCAGTATTTT,CASRLRDRVPDTQYF
14,-,TRBD2,TRBV7-6,TRBJ2-5,TGTGCCAGCAGCCCAGGACTAGTCCAAGAGACCCAGTACTTC,CASSPGLVQETQYF
18,-,TRBD1,TRBV5-1,TRBJ2-2,TGCGCCAGCAGCTCGGGGGACAGGGGAGCAAACCGGGCCGGGGAGCTGTTTTTT,CASSSGDRGANRAGELFF
14,-,-,TRBV28,TRBJ1-5,TGTGCCAGCAGCCCCACGGTAGTCAATCAGCCCCAGCATTTT,CASSPTVVNQPQHF
14,once,-,TRBV2,TRBJ1-1,TGTGCCAGCAGTCCCCGGGGGGGGCACACTGAAGCTTTCTTT,CASSPRGGHTEAFF
13,-,-,TRBV27,TRBJ2-5,TGTGCCACCACCTCCGGCCCGGGGGAGACCCAGTACTTC,CATTSGPGETQYF
16,-,-,TRBV7-3,TRBJ1-1,TGTGCCAGCAGCTCGGGAGCAGGGTCGACGAGCACTGAAGCTTTCTTT,CASSSGAGSTSTEAFF
16,-,-,TRBV7-8,TRBJ1-4,TGTGCCAGCAGCCCCGGCGAAGGGGGAACTAATGAAAAACTGTTTTTT,CASSPGEGGTNEKLFF
15,-,TRBD1,TRBV18,TRBJ1-1,TGTGCCAGCTCACCCCAGGGACAGTTGAACACTGAAGCTTTCTTT,CASSPQGQLNTEAFF
17,once,-,TRBV7-9,TRBJ1-3,TGTGCCAGCAGCTCCCCAGGGCAGAACTCAGAAGGAAACACCATATATTTT,CASSSPGQNSEGNTIYF
13,-,TRBD1,TRBV19,TRBJ2-7,TGTGCCAGTACTGACAGGGGGAGCCACGAGCAGTACTTC,CASTDRGSHEQYF
16,-,-,TRBV12-5,TRBJ2-5,TGTGCTAGTGGTTTGGTACTCACTCCGGGCGGGGAGACCCAGTACTTC,CASGLVLTPGGETQYF
15,-,-,TRBV6-5,TRBJ2-3,TGTGCCAGCAGTTACTCGGGACTTCGCACAGATACGCAGTATTTT,CASSYSGLRTDTQYF
15,-,-,TRBV7-3,TRBJ2-1,TGTGCCAGCAGCCCCGACAGGGACTCTTACAATGAGCAGTTCTTC,CASSPDRDSYNEQFF
15,-,-,TRBV18,TRBJ1-2,TGTGCCAGCTCATCCCTGGACAGCCCTAACTATGGCTACACCTTC,CASSSLDSPNYGYTF
14,-,TRBD2,TRBV19,TRBJ2-1,TGTGCCAGTACCCTTAGCGGGAGTTGGGGTGAGCAGTTCTTC,CASTLSGSWGEQFF
13,-,-,TRBV12-3/TRBV12-4,TRBJ2-1,TGTGCCAGCAGCCGACAGTCCTACAATGAGCAGTTCTTC,CASSRQSYNEQFF
16,-,-,TRBV28,TRBJ1-3,TGTGCCAGCAGTGGGGGGGGCAGCGTCTCTGGAAACACCATATATTTT,CASSGGGSVSGNTIYF